The clone carrying this T cell receptor (beta chain) has a count of ten or more. Its antigen is still unknown. The CDR3 has 15 residues. CDR1 is MNHEY and CDR2 is SVGEGT in the germline V gene. V lost 0 bases, J lost 3 bases, and 11 bases lay in between. This record belongs to a study of CD8 T cells in ankylosing spondylitis. TCRdb passed the 5' RACE reads through MiXCR, listing each CDR3 protein once. The sample holds about 500,000 distinct CDR3 sequences, roughly 5.3% seen once. Study-level results: Apparently characteristic of ankylosing spondylitis blood was a TCR beta motif (under ten highly homologous variants). Certain motif variants had earlier appeared in reactive arthritis synovial fluid and blood. Within matched ankylosing spondylitis synovial fluid, disease-linked clones were reportedly significantly enriched. Disease-linked clones, CD8+, were relatively rare in peripheral blood.

This TCR came from a male donor with ankylosing spondylitis. Material: blood, either unsorted or a sorted T cell fraction (not recorded which). The J gene is TRBJ1-2, the V gene TRBV6-2 or TRBV6-3, with D uncertain. The CDR3 nucleotides are TGTGCCAGCAGTTACTCCTGGTCGGATCACTATGGCTACACCTTC. It specifies CASSYSWSDHYGYTF.